The rows below give T cell receptor beta chains drawn from one sample of a study of cytomegalovirus exposure and HLA in healthy donors. Profiled with immunoSEQ multiplex PCR; TCRdb holds only in-frame clones, not every one. The sample holds 150,000 to 200,000 clones; 75% to 85% are singletons and the top ten take about 2.5%. The sequencing sample was made of PBMCs. These receptors were collected from a woman in her 50s in good health and CMV-seronegative. The CDR3 runs from the conserved cysteine through the conserved F or W. The D gene is left open where the match is weak. Part of the rows lack a size; the others show once, few, many or a class for expanded clones.

v_call: TRBV28; d_call: -; clone_size: -; j_call: TRBJ2-5; cdr3_aa: CASSLGLADQETQYF; cdr3_nt: TGTGCCAGCAGTTTAGGGCTAGCTGATCAAGAGACCCAGTACTTC
v_call: TRBV4-2; d_call: TRBD2; clone_size: -; j_call: TRBJ2-4; cdr3_aa: CASSQDVAGVSDIQYF; cdr3_nt: TGTGCCAGCAGCCAAGACGTGGCGGGAGTTTCGGACATTCAGTACTTC
v_call: TRBV4-3; d_call: -; clone_size: few; j_call: TRBJ2-1; cdr3_aa: CASSQDRGSRAYNEQFF; cdr3_nt: TGCGCCAGCAGCCAAGATCGGGGGTCGAGAGCCTACAATGAGCAGTTCTTC
v_call: TRBV9; d_call: TRBD1; clone_size: -; j_call: TRBJ1-4; cdr3_aa: CASSAARGGNEKLFF; cdr3_nt: TGTGCCAGCAGCGCGGCCCGAGGGGGCAATGAAAAACTGTTTTTT
v_call: TRBV5-1; d_call: -; clone_size: -; j_call: TRBJ1-1; cdr3_aa: CASSLGRGGGYTEAFF; cdr3_nt: TGCGCCAGCAGCTTAGGGAGGGGCGGGGGGTACACTGAAGCTTTCTTT
v_call: TRBV7-8; d_call: TRBD2; clone_size: -; j_call: TRBJ2-2; cdr3_aa: CASSAVLAGGQSTGELFF; cdr3_nt: TGTGCCAGCAGCGCGGTTCTAGCGGGAGGGCAGAGCACCGGGGAGCTGTTTTTT
v_call: TRBV6-5; d_call: TRBD1; clone_size: -; j_call: TRBJ2-7; cdr3_aa: CASGQGGSYEQYF; cdr3_nt: TGTGCCAGCGGACAGGGGGGGTCCTACGAGCAGTACTTC
v_call: TRBV27; d_call: -; clone_size: once; j_call: TRBJ1-5; cdr3_aa: CASSTTINSNQPQHF; cdr3_nt: TGTGCCAGCAGTACCACAATCAATAGCAATCAGCCCCAGCATTTT
v_call: TRBV27; d_call: -; clone_size: -; j_call: TRBJ1-5; cdr3_aa: CASRTQGGNQPQHF; cdr3_nt: TGTGCCAGCAGGACCCAGGGTGGCAATCAGCCCCAGCATTTT
v_call: TRBV19; d_call: TRBD1; clone_size: -; j_call: TRBJ2-3; cdr3_aa: CATGTAFLADTQYF; cdr3_nt: TGTGCCACGGGGACAGCCTTTTTGGCAGATACGCAGTATTTT
v_call: TRBV28; d_call: TRBD1; clone_size: few; j_call: TRBJ2-2; cdr3_aa: CASRTRQGAGELFF; cdr3_nt: TGTGCCAGCAGGACCCGACAGGGGGCCGGGGAGCTGTTTTTT
v_call: TRBV28; d_call: -; clone_size: -; j_call: TRBJ2-7; cdr3_aa: CASLAPGYASEQYF; cdr3_nt: TGTGCCAGTTTAGCCCCCGGATACGCTTCCGAGCAGTACTTC
v_call: TRBV28; d_call: TRBD1; clone_size: -; j_call: TRBJ1-2; cdr3_aa: CASSDRAYGYTF; cdr3_nt: TGTGCCAGCAGTGACAGGGCTTATGGCTACACCTTC
v_call: TRBV18; d_call: TRBD1; clone_size: -; j_call: TRBJ1-5; cdr3_aa: CASSSGTGGAGQPQHF; cdr3_nt: TGTGCCAGCTCATCAGGGACAGGGGGCGCCGGACAGCCCCAGCATTTT
v_call: TRBV4-3; d_call: -; clone_size: -; j_call: TRBJ1-1; cdr3_aa: CASSQERPGAYVISEAFF; cdr3_nt: TGCGCCAGCAGCCAAGAAAGGCCAGGGGCCTATGTAATCTCTGAAGCTTTCTTT